The rows below give T cell receptor beta chains drawn from one sample of a study of T cell responses to AZD1222 COVID-19 vaccine. The table came from immunoSEQ multiplex PCR; TCRdb's copy has only in-frame clones and leaves some out. Altogether about 76,000 clones are present, roughly 80% being singletons, with the ten largest covering 25% to 30%. This specimen was peripheral blood, taken 28 days after the second dose of the MenACWY control vaccine. The receptors stem from an adult who received the MenACWY meningococcal vaccine as a control. Both conserved end residues are part of each CDR3. A D gene is named only where the DNA matches it firmly. Size is omitted from some rows. Given values are once, few, many or a class for expanded clones.

v_gene	d_gene	abundance	j_gene	CDR3aa	CDR3nt
TRBV15	NA	few	TRBJ1-5	CATSEAGGNQPQHF	TGTGCCACCAGTGAGGCAGGGGGCAATCAGCCCCAGCATTTT
TRBV6-5	NA	NA	TRBJ2-7	CASSHSVLPYEQYF	TGTGCCAGCAGTCATTCAGTGCTTCCCTACGAGCAGTACTTC
TRBV19	NA	NA	TRBJ1-1	CASSTPGPNTEAFF	TGTGCCAGTAGCACCCCGGGACCGAACACTGAAGCTTTCTTT
TRBV7-2	TRBD2	NA	TRBJ2-2	CASSSSGGSSIGELFF	TGTGCCAGCAGCTCTAGCGGGGGAAGCTCCATCGGGGAGCTGTTTTTT
TRBV6-5	NA	NA	TRBJ2-1	CASSYMAGQGNEQFF	TGTGCCAGCAGTTACATGGCAGGGCAGGGCAATGAGCAGTTCTTC
TRBV19	NA	NA	TRBJ1-5	CASSLGRGNQPQHF	TGTGCCAGTAGTTTGGGCAGGGGTAATCAGCCCCAGCATTTT
TRBV4-1	NA	NA	TRBJ1-1	CASSQDRSVNTEAFF	TGCGCCAGCAGCCAAGATAGGTCAGTAAACACTGAAGCTTTCTTT
TRBV2	NA	NA	TRBJ2-5	CASSSTGHPRETQYF	TGTGCCAGCAGTAGCACGGGACACCCGAGGGAGACCCAGTACTTC
TRBV5-4	TRBD2	NA	TRBJ2-3	CASSLGGEADTQYF	TGTGCCAGCAGCCTGGGGGGGGAGGCAGATACGCAGTATTTT
TRBV19	NA	NA	TRBJ2-5	CASSPPGAGAETQYF	TGTGCCAGTAGTCCCCCCGGGGCAGGGGCAGAGACCCAGTACTTC
TRBV7-8	TRBD2	NA	TRBJ2-1	CASSLILAGLLYNEQFF	TGTGCCAGCAGCTTAATACTAGCGGGCCTTCTTTACAATGAGCAGTTCTTC
TRBV18	NA	NA	TRBJ1-1	CASSPAQGITEAFF	TGTGCCAGCTCCCCCGCCCAGGGAATAACTGAAGCTTTCTTT
TRBV2	TRBD2	once	TRBJ2-2	CASRLALTGELFF	TGTGCCAGCAGACTAGCGTTGACCGGGGAGCTGTTTTTT
TRBV5-1	NA	NA	TRBJ2-5	CASSSGGGNQETQYF	TGCGCCAGCAGCTCTGGAGGCGGTAACCAAGAGACCCAGTACTTC
TRBV30	NA	once	TRBJ1-6	CAWSVRTGGNSPLHF	TGTGCCTGGAGTGTACGAACCGGGGGTAATTCACCCCTCCACTTT
TRBV6-5	NA	NA	TRBJ1-3	CASSFAGSYWDTIYF	TGTGCCAGCAGTTTTGCAGGGTCTTATTGGGACACCATATATTTT